In this sample, the clone carrying this TCR beta chain turned up a few times. The antigen remains undetermined. Profiled with immunoSEQ multiplex PCR; TCRdb holds only in-frame clones, not every one. The repertoire holds roughly 6,400 clones, with less than 85% as singletons. This sample was taken from a study of T cells and Merkel cell carcinoma outcomes. Study findings and constraints: Repertoire plus T-cell density reportedly predicted Merkel cell carcinoma outcomes.

The specimen was tumor tissue from Merkel cell carcinoma. The clonotype comes from a human donor with Merkel cell carcinoma. Some clones in this sample may be carry-over from other donors' samples.

The chain's CDR3 is CASRAGTGGYNEQFF. The CDR3 coding sequence is TGCGCCAGCAGGGCCGGGACAGGCGGCTACAATGAGCAGTTCTTC. The V and J genes are TRBV5-1 and TRBJ2-1; 8 nucleotides match TRBD1. The V segment lost 5 bases and the J segment 3 bases; nucleotides outside the gene matches: 7. Germline V gives CDR1 SGHRS, CDR2 YFSETQ. This CDR3 region has 15 residues.